The 9 T cell receptor beta chains reported below all come from one sample, sequenced in a study of cytomegalovirus exposure and HLA in healthy donors. 13 Jbeta primers and 60 Vbeta primers were used for the PCR. Sequencing used immunoSEQ multiplex PCR; TCRdb keeps in-frame clones, though not all of them. Counted here are 150,000 to 200,000 clones, 75% occurring once; the ten biggest clones make up over 4.5%. Specimen: PBMCs. Receptor source: a male donor in good health and CMV-seronegative.

The chain uses TRBV2 and TRBJ1-1; 7 positions agree with TRBD1. Germline trimming cut 6 bases from V and 4 bases from J; bases unmatched to any gene: 17. The germline gives CDR1 SNHLY, CDR2 FYNNEI. This CDR3 is built from 17 residues. The CDR3 DNA reads as TGTGCCAGCAGCCCAGGGACAGCGAAGTGGCGGGGCACTGAAGCTTTCTTT. This sequence encodes CASSPGTAKWRGTEAFF.

The rearrangement joins TRBV5-4 to TRBJ2-1; possibly TRBD1 for D (6 bases). CDR3 length: 14 amino acids. The ends were cut back, 4 bases at V and 8 bases at J, with 16 bases in the middle. The V gene's germline CDR1 is SGHNT and CDR2 YYREEE (reference sequence). The CDR3 sequence: CASSRPDSQHEQFF. CDR3 coding DNA: TGTGCCAGCAGCCGGCCGGACAGCCAACATGAGCAGTTCTTC.

V usage is TRBV7-3 and J usage is TRBJ2-6; D remains unclear. Germline-derived CDR1 and CDR2 are SGHTA and FQGTGA. V was cut by 5 bases and J by 4 bases, with 12 bases left in between. CDR3 length: 15 amino acids. CDR3 residues: CASSPLASGANVLTF. CDR3 sequence (DNA): TGTGCCAGCAGCCCATTAGCCTCCGGGGCCAACGTCCTGACTTTC.

V is TRBV2 and J is TRBJ2-7, with 7 positions matching TRBD1. There are 15 residues in the CDR3. Germline values: CDR1 SNHLY, CDR2 FYNNEI. Trimming at V came to 9 bases and at J to 0 bases, leaving 11 bases not matched to a gene. In DNA, the CDR3 is TGTGCCAGTACGCGAAACGGACAGGTCTCCTACGAGCAGTACTTC. It is translated as CASTRNGQVSYEQYF.

V usage is TRBV5-1 and J usage is TRBJ1-1; D ambiguous. Trimming shortened V by 0 bases and J by 6 bases, and 9 bases separated the two germline ends. Germline CDR1 is SGHRS and CDR2 is YFSETQ. The CDR3 extends over 13 amino acids. The CDR3 spells CASSLGDAAEAFF. DNA of the CDR3: TGCGCCAGCAGCTTGGGAGATGCGGCTGAAGCTTTCTTT.

The chain carries TRBV27 and TRBJ1-1; no clear D. V dropped 0 bases and J dropped 1 base, with 6 bases sitting between them. Germline-derived CDR1 and CDR2 are MNHEY and SMNVEV (reference sequence). CDR3 length: 14 amino acids. CDR3 in DNA: TGTGCCAGCAGTTTATCTCGGGAGAACACTGAAGCTTTCTTT. Translating gives CASSLSRENTEAFF.

DNA of the CDR3: TGCGCCAGCAGCTTGGTAGCAGGGGGAAACACCATATATTTT. It encodes CASSLVAGGNTIYF. The genes are TRBV5-1 and TRBJ1-3, with D perhaps TRBD1 (5 bases). The CDR3 spans 14 residues. Germline V gene lookup returns CDR1 SGHRS and CDR2 YFSETQ. The V gene lost 0 bases and the J gene lost 4 bases, with 8 bases spanning the gap.

V and J are TRBV19 and TRBJ2-1, with 7 bases lining up with TRBD1. The J segment lost 0 bases and the V segment lost 7 bases, leaving 6 bases of the junction unmatched. The length of the CDR3 is 15 residues. CDR1 is LNHDA and CDR2 is SQIVND in the germline V gene (reference sequence). In DNA, the CDR3 is TGTGCCAGTATGGACAGGCGCAGCTCCTACAATGAGCAGTTCTTC. This gives the protein CASMDRRSSYNEQFF.

V and J are TRBV5-6 and TRBJ1-1, with TRBD1 as a possible D gene (5 bases). Trimming pared 2 bases from V and 4 bases from J, leaving 12 bases between. This CDR3 spans 14 amino acids. From germline, CDR1 is SGHDT and CDR2 YYEEEE. The CDR3 spells CASSFRGRATEAFF. The CDR3 DNA follows: TGTGCCAGCAGCTTTCGAGGCAGGGCCACTGAAGCTTTCTTT.